The sequence of this TCR beta chain was determined in a study of T cells in Graves' hyperthyroidism and ophthalmopathy. Regarding the study as a whole: Appearing also in blood were most of the thyroid clonotypes expanded above 0.001. Ophthalmopathy, which appeared later, was predicted by the model a median about 6 months before onset.

The PBMCs studied were ones that came from about 10 ml fresh peripheral blood. Amplification of TCR beta CDR3 regions was performed using RNA transcripts as template. HTBI primers were employed in a first-round RT-PCR of the TCR CDR3. TCRdb re-analysed the multiplex PCR reads in MiXCR, keeping a single row per CDR3 protein. Of under 350,000 distinct CDR3 sequences detected, 18% appear once; the ten largest clones hold about half. In germline, CDR1 is KGHDR, CDR2 SFDVKD. The CDR3 is 15 residues long, counting both termini. On this clonotype: Its target is unknown. The DNA is omitted, as the CDR3 cannot be located on it reliably, and the CDR3 follows TCRdb's listing.

The receptor comes from a woman aged 45-59 years with Graves' hyperthyroidism. This chain links TRBV24-1 with TRBJ2-1; TRBD1, the table's D call, lacks a check against the DNA. Sequenced: blood. The CDR3 spells CATSVPGGIGNEQFF.